These 20 T cell receptor beta chains share one sample of origin, sequenced in a study of cytomegalovirus exposure and HLA in healthy donors (dated by TCRdb to the late 2010s). To prepare the library, the immunoSEQ multiplex PCR assay was applied. The multiplex PCR relied on a mix of 60 forward primers for TCR Vbeta segments and 13 reverse primers for TCR Jbeta segments. Held by TCRdb, this immuneACCESS table contains in-frame sequences only and omits some clones. Under half of the omission traces to an unresolved V gene where checked; the cause of the rest is unknown. The sample includes nearly 95,000 clones, with 6% to 9% observed a single time. Of the sample, 2% to 2.5% falls within the top ten clones. The sample taken for sequencing was PBMCs. These receptors were taken from a man aged 45-65 years in good health and CMV-seronegative.

This clone showed up just a few times. This chain uses TRBV6-5 with TRBJ1-1, with a possible D match to TRBD1 (5 bases). Trimming removed 6 bases at V and 0 bases at J, with 11 bases between. Germline V gene data show CDR1 as MNHEY and CDR2 as SVGAGI. The CDR3 covers 14 residues. The CDR3 here is CASSGGIMNTEAFF. The CDR3 region has the DNA TGTGCCAGCAGCGGGGGGATCATGAACACTGAAGCTTTCTTT.

This clone was seen a handful of times. The chain uses TRBV5-8 and TRBJ2-2, with 7 bases lining up with TRBD1. In germline, CDR1 is SGHTS, CDR2 YDEGEE. CDR3 length equals 17 residues. After removal of 4 bases from V and 4 bases from J, the junction contained 13 bases not matched to a gene. The CDR3 DNA reads TGTGCCAGCAGCCGGGGACAGAGCTTAAGGGGCACCGGGGAGCTGTTTTTT. Protein product: CASSRGQSLRGTGELFF.

V is TRBV4-3 and J is TRBJ2-1; 8 nucleotides agree with TRBD2. The CDR3 is 14 amino acids. V lost 2 bases, J lost 3 bases, and 0 bases stayed unmatched. Germline loops: CDR1 LGHNA, CDR2 YSLEER. The CDR3 is CASSQSGSYNEQFF. DNA for the CDR3: TGCGCCAGCAGCCAAAGCGGGAGCTACAATGAGCAGTTCTTC.

The CDR3 is CASSYREPYTEAFF. CDR3 DNA sequence: TGTGCCAGCAGCTATAGGGAGCCATACACTGAAGCTTTCTTT. The J gene is TRBJ1-1, the V gene TRBV28; D not resolved. This CDR3 has 14 amino acids. The V end was cut by 6 bases, the J end by 3 bases, with 14 bases between. Germline CDR1 and CDR2: MDHEN and SYDVKM.

This clone has just a few counts. CDR3 DNA sequence: TGCGCCAGCATGTTCTCCCACTCCGGACAGAATAAGGAGCAGTACTTC. It translates to CASMFSHSGQNKEQYF. The rearrangement joins TRBV10-2 to TRBJ2-7, with D possibly being TRBD1 (6 bases). Between the trimmed V and J ends, which lost 7 bases and 7 bases, there was a span of 26 bases. This CDR3 is 16 amino acids long. Germline assignment: CDR1 WSHSY and CDR2 SAAADI.

This chain links TRBV12-2 with TRBJ2-3; the table's D gene call, TRBD2, was not cross checked with the DNA. TRBV12-2 is assigned pseudogene status. The CDR3 runs to 16 residues. CDR3 in amino acids: CASRFTSGGGTDTQYF. CDR3 DNA sequence: TGTGCAAGTCGCTTCACTAGCGGGGGGGGCACAGATACGCAGTATTTT.

A few counts support this clone. The CDR3 reads CASSQKLQGSGTF. As DNA, the CDR3 is TGTGCCAGCAGTCAGAAATTACAGGGCTCGGGGACCTTC. The chain couples TRBV6-5 to TRBJ1-2; TRBD1 is a possible D gene (6 bases). In germline, CDR1 is MNHEY, CDR2 SVGAGI. CDR3 length equals 13 residues. V gave up 5 bases and J gave up 14 bases, with 21 bases separating them.

This clone has more than one count but fewer than ten. The V and J genes are TRBV5-1 and TRBJ1-3; weak D call: TRBD1 (5 bases). The CDR3 consists of 16 residues. V lost 0 bases, J lost 4 bases, and 14 bases lay in between. Germline-derived CDR1 and CDR2 are SGHRS and YFSETQ. The CDR3 coding sequence is TGCGCCAGCAGCTTGGAGGCAGGGCTTTTAGGAAACACCATATATTTT. It specifies CASSLEAGLLGNTIYF.

The table lists this clone with a few counts. This sequence joins TRBV6-6 and TRBJ2-5, with D hard to call. Trimming removed 0 bases at V and 4 bases at J, with 3 bases between. This CDR3 is 12 amino acids long. Germline V gene sequence: CDR1 MNHNY, CDR2 SVGAGI (reference sequence). The CDR3 here is CASSYSRETQYF. CDR3 DNA: TGTGCCAGCAGTTACTCGAGAGAGACCCAGTACTTC.

In this sample, this clone turned up a few times. This rearrangement joins TRBV7-9 to TRBJ2-7; no clear D gene. Trimming took off 4 bases at V and 1 base at J, with 20 bases between the two ends. Germline CDR1 is SEHNR and CDR2 is FQNEAQ (reference sequence). CDR3 length: 17 amino acids. CDR3 sequence: CASSSAGRSGLSYEQYF. The CDR3 DNA reads TGTGCCAGCAGCTCCGCCGGCCGATCAGGTTTGTCCTACGAGCAGTACTTC.

This sequence joins TRBV5-4 and TRBJ1-2, with TRBD1 matching over 7 bases. The CDR3 has 13 amino acids. CDR1 and CDR2 (germline): SGHNT, YYREEE (reference sequence). Losses at the gene ends were 4 bases for V and 7 bases for J; bases not matched to a gene: 7. As DNA, the CDR3 is TGTGCCAGCAGCACCCAGGGGGGAAGTGGCTACACCTTC. It yields the protein CASSTQGGSGYTF.

The chain is built from TRBV18 and TRBJ2-7, with 7 positions matching TRBD2. The CDR3 length is 16 residues. The germline V gene encodes CDR1 KGHSH and CDR2 LQKENI. Germline trimming cut 3 bases from V and 3 bases from J; bases unmatched to any gene: 11. The CDR3 loop reads CASSPASGLFRYEQYF. DNA of the CDR3: TGTGCCAGCTCACCGGCATCGGGACTATTCCGCTACGAGCAGTACTTC. Complete variable domain (other parts from reference TRBV18 and TRBJ2-7): NAGVMQNPRHLVRRRGQEARLRCSPMKGHSHVYWYRQLPEEGLKFMVYLQKENIIDESGMPKERFSAEFPKEGPSILRIQQVVRGDSAAYFCASSPASGLFRYEQYFGPGTRLTVT.

The chain recombines TRBV27 with TRBJ1-1, with 7 bases fitting TRBD1. The germline CDR1 and CDR2 sequences are MNHEY and SMNVEV (reference sequence). Trimming removed 1 base from V and 4 bases from J; junction bases left unmatched: 9. The CDR3 covers 16 residues. The CDR3 reads CASSLWGVQGGTEAFF. CDR3 nucleotides: TGTGCCAGCAGTTTATGGGGAGTCCAGGGGGGCACTGAAGCTTTCTTT.

On this clone: An end of the junction does not agree with germline; a read error may underlie this. The gene calls are TRBV19 and TRBJ2-3, with 7 bases identical to TRBD1. The germline V gene has CDR1 LNHDA and CDR2 SQIVND (reference sequence). CDR3 length equals 12 residues. This CDR3 is CATSNSGGTQYF. DNA for the CDR3: TGTGCCACTAGTAATTCAGGGGGTACGCAGTATTTT.

This clone was counted between two and nine times. The chain couples TRBV5-4 to TRBJ2-3; maybe TRBD2 (6 bases). The germline V gene has CDR1 SGHNT and CDR2 YYREEE (reference sequence). This CDR3 is built from 16 residues. V was pared by 4 bases and J by 5 bases, with 20 bases between. In DNA form, the CDR3 reads TGTGCCAGCAGCCTCCCTGGCGGGGCCCCGAAAGATACGCAGTATTTT. This sequence encodes CASSLPGGAPKDTQYF. Supplemented by reference TRBV5-4 and TRBJ2-3, the full variable domain reads ETGVTQSPTHLIKTRGQQVTLRCSSQSGHNTVSWYQQALGQGPQFIFQYYREEENGRGNFPPRFSGLQFPNYSSELNVNALELDDSALYLCASSLPGGAPKDTQYFGPGTRLTVL.

This clone appeared a few times. V and J are TRBV2 and TRBJ1-5, with D perhaps matching TRBD1 (6 bases). This CDR3 is 14 amino acids long. Trimming pared 4 bases from V and 6 bases from J, leaving 13 bases between. Germline-derived CDR1 and CDR2 are SNHLY and FYNNEI. Here the CDR3 reads CASSVQGRGQPQHF. In DNA form, the CDR3 reads TGTGCCAGCAGTGTTCAGGGGAGGGGTCAGCCCCAGCATTTT.

This clone appeared a few times. The chain recombines TRBV30 with TRBJ1-4; TRBD1 is a possible D gene (5 bases). The CDR3 totals 13 residues. In germline, CDR1 is GTSNPN, CDR2 SVGIG (reference sequence). V was cut by 7 bases and J by 2 bases, with 11 bases left in between. The CDR3 sequence is CAYVNRTNEKLFF. CDR3 DNA: TGTGCCTACGTCAACAGGACTAATGAAAAACTGTTTTTT.

This clone was detected many times. The chain joins TRBV18 to TRBJ1-3, with a possible D match to TRBD1 (5 bases). CDR3 length: 17 residues. CDR1 and CDR2 from the germline V gene are KGHSH and LQKENI. V lost 0 bases, J lost 0 bases, and 12 bases lay in between. CDR3 loop: CASSPPGQANSGNTIYF. The CDR3 DNA reads TGTGCCAGCTCACCACCGGGGCAGGCAAACTCTGGAAACACCATATATTTT.

This clone appeared a few times. The sample holds other DNA sequences that translate to the same CDR3. CDR3 bases: TGCGCCAGCAGCTTGGCCACCGGGAACACTGAAGCTTTCTTT. Amino acids: CASSLATGNTEAFF. The chain carries TRBV5-1 and TRBJ1-1; D remains ambiguous. The CDR3 length is 14 residues. The germline gives CDR1 SGHRS, CDR2 YFSETQ. V lost 0 bases, J lost 1 base, and 7 bases lay in between.

Worth noting for this clone: In the same sample, other DNA sequences code for this CDR3. This CDR3 reads CASSLGQGQGNEKLFF. In DNA, the CDR3 is TGCGCCAGCAGCCTTGGACAGGGACAGGGTAATGAAAAACTGTTTTTT. V is TRBV5-1 and J is TRBJ1-4; 9 bases align to TRBD1. Germline values: CDR1 SGHRS, CDR2 YFSETQ. The CDR3 loop spans 16 amino acids. The V gene end was trimmed by 4 bases and the J gene end by 4 bases; junction bases not matched to a gene: 8.